Each of the 15 T cell receptor beta chains below was sequenced from the same sample in a study of cytomegalovirus exposure and HLA in healthy donors. Both 60 Vbeta primers and 13 Jbeta primers went into the PCR. Clones were sequenced by immunoSEQ multiplex PCR, and TCRdb holds only the in-frame ones, with some missing. The table shows about 100,000 clones, with more than 70% occurring only once. Sequencing was done on a sample of PBMCs. Every receptor here comes from a man aged 25-45 years in good health and CMV-seronegative.

The chain employs TRBV2 and TRBJ2-5, with 9 bases matching TRBD1. Trimming cost V 4 bases and J 1 base; bases outside gene matches: 7. This CDR3 is built from 16 residues. Germline V lookup: CDR1 SNHLY, CDR2 FYNNEI. The CDR3 DNA is TGTGCCAGCAGTGGCCAGGGGACAGGGATCCAAGAGACCCAGTACTTC. This codes for CASSGQGTGIQETQYF. The variable domain in full, with the rest retrieved from reference TRBV2 and TRBJ2-5, is EPEVTQTPSHQVTQMGQEVILRCVPISNHLYFYWYRQILGQKVEFLVSFYNNEISEKSEIFDDQFSVERPDGSNFTLKIRSTKLEDSAMYFCASSGQGTGIQETQYFGPGTRLLVL.

This clone has only one observation. V is TRBV2 and J is TRBJ2-3; 7 bases match TRBD2. Trimming removed 5 bases from V and 0 bases from J; junction bases left unmatched: 5. Germline V CDR1 and CDR2: SNHLY, FYNNEI. The length of the CDR3 is 15 residues. The CDR3 nucleotides are TGTGCCAGCAGTCGGGACTATCTTAGCACAGATACGCAGTATTTT. Translating it yields CASSRDYLSTDTQYF.

The chain combines TRBV19 with TRBJ1-5, with D possibly matching TRBD1 (5 bases). This CDR3 is built from 15 residues. The ends were cut back, 7 bases at V and 6 bases at J, with 19 bases in the middle. Germline values: CDR1 LNHDA, CDR2 SQIVND (reference sequence). The DNA of the CDR3 is TGTGCCAGTACCCCGGGACGCTGGCGGGGTCAGCCCCAGCATTTT. It is translated as CASTPGRWRGQPQHF. Full variable domain (rest looked up from reference TRBV19 and TRBJ1-5): DGGITQSPKYLFRKEGQNVTLSCEQNLNHDAMYWYRQDPGQGLRLIYYSQIVNDFQKGDIAEGYSVSREKKESFPLTVTSAQKNPTAFYLCASTPGRWRGQPQHFGDGTRLSIL.

The chain recombines TRBV11-2 with TRBJ1-6; the D is unclear. The CDR3 runs to 16 residues. Trimming removed 2 bases from V and 6 bases from J, with 14 bases in between. Per the germline V gene, CDR1 is SGHAT and CDR2 is FQNNGV. The CDR3 DNA sequence: TGTGCCAGCAGCTTAACCCTGATACTTTCTAATTCACCCCTCCACTTT. Its translation: CASSLTLILSNSPLHF.

The chain employs TRBV7-9 and TRBJ2-3, with 7 bases lining up with TRBD1. The CDR3 is 16 amino acids. Losses at the gene ends were 1 base for V and 0 bases for J; bases not matched to a gene: 4. Germline CDR1 is SEHNR and CDR2 is FQNEAQ (reference sequence). CDR3 sequence (DNA): TGTGCCAGCAGCTTAGTGGGGACAGTTAGCACAGATACGCAGTATTTT. Its protein product is CASSLVGTVSTDTQYF.

The V call is TRBV7-3, the J call TRBJ2-7; 11 bases fit TRBD1. CDR1 and CDR2 (germline): SGHTA, FQGTGA. V gave up 5 bases and J gave up 4 bases; unmatched junction bases: 4. The CDR3 sequence is 14 residues long. CDR3 nucleotide sequence: TGTGCCAGCAGCAACGGACAGGGGGCTTACGAGCAGTACTTC. Amino acid sequence: CASSNGQGAYEQYF.

V usage is TRBV11-3 and J usage is TRBJ2-3, with 7 positions matching TRBD1. Germline CDR1 is SGHNT and CDR2 is YENEEA. The J segment lost 1 base and the V segment lost 3 bases, leaving 19 bases of the junction unmatched. This CDR3 contains 20 residues. CDR3 DNA: TGTGCCAGCAGCTTTCCCGGGACAGTTGAATGTTGTCTTTGCACAGATACGCAGTATTTT. Residues: CASSFPGTVECCLCTDTQYF.

This clone was found a few times. The rearrangement joins TRBV30 to TRBJ2-7; weak D call: TRBD1 (6 bases). Trimming removed 1 base from V and 0 bases from J, with 16 bases in between. CDR1 GTSNPN and CDR2 SVGIG come from the germline V gene (reference sequence). This CDR3 contains 16 residues. CDR3 sequence reads: CAWSATGVTLSYEQYF. The DNA of the CDR3 is TGTGCCTGGAGTGCGACAGGCGTAACGCTCTCCTACGAGCAGTACTTC.

The chain links TRBV5-4 to TRBJ2-1; D is possibly TRBD1 (6 bases). CDR3 length: 16 amino acids. The V and J ends lost 3 bases and 3 bases respectively, with 16 bases between them. Germline V gene lookup returns CDR1 SGHNT and CDR2 YYREEE (reference sequence). In DNA form, the CDR3 reads TGTGCCAGCAGCTCGAACAGGGTCCTAGGCTACAATGAGCAGTTCTTC. Its translation: CASSSNRVLGYNEQFF.

V is TRBV4-2 and J is TRBJ2-7; TRBD1 agrees at 7 bases. This CDR3 contains 15 residues. With 1 base clipped from V and 2 bases from J, the junction kept 5 bases outside the gene matches. Germline V gene lookup returns CDR1 LGHNA and CDR2 YNFKEQ. The CDR3 reads CASSQAGTATYEQYF. For the CDR3, the DNA is TGTGCCAGCAGCCAAGCCGGGACAGCCACCTACGAGCAGTACTTC.

V usage is TRBV27 and J usage is TRBJ1-4; 10 bases are shared with TRBD1. V shed 4 bases and J 5 bases; nucleotides not matched to a gene: 10. This CDR3 contains 17 residues. From germline, CDR1 is MNHEY and CDR2 SMNVEV (reference sequence). The CDR3 loop reads CASSSRQGALGNEKLFF. The CDR3 DNA reads TGTGCCAGCAGTTCTAGACAGGGGGCATTAGGGAATGAAAAACTGTTTTTT.

The genes are TRBV23-1 and TRBJ2-7, with D perhaps TRBD2 (6 bases). TRBV23-1 counts as an open reading frame of uncertain function. The CDR3 extends over 11 amino acids. The V gene lost 10 bases and the J gene lost 5 bases, with 12 bases spanning the gap. The CDR3 DNA sequence: TGCGCCACCAAGACTAGAGACGAGCAGTACTTC. Translation gives CATKTRDEQYF.

This clone has only a few counts. The genes are TRBV28 and TRBJ2-3; 10 bases map to TRBD2. Trimming took 4 bases from V and 2 from J; bases not matched to a gene: 9. The CDR3 spans 17 residues. CDR1 and CDR2 from the germline V gene are MDHEN and SYDVKM. This CDR3 is CASSSTLAGKFTDTQYF. The DNA for the CDR3 is TGTGCCAGCAGTTCAACACTAGCGGGAAAATTCACAGATACGCAGTATTTT.

The chain employs TRBV4-1 and TRBJ2-5; TRBD1 matches 9 bases. The end of the DNA is better explained by TRBJ2-7, so the J call may be wrong. The CDR3 is made up of 17 amino acids. In germline, CDR1 is MGHRA, CDR2 YSYEKL. The CDR3 is CASSQEDTTGGVNEQYF. The DNA for the CDR3 is TGCGCCAGCAGCCAAGAAGATACGACAGGGGGTGTCAACGAGCAGTACTTC.

This rearrangement joins TRBV4-2 to TRBJ2-7, with no clear D. Germline CDR1 is LGHNA and CDR2 is YNFKEQ. The CDR3 loop spans 13 amino acids. Deletions cut 4 bases from V and 4 bases from J, with 11 bases between. The CDR3 loop is CASSRGLGYEQYF. In DNA form, the CDR3 reads TGTGCCAGCAGCCGCGGCTTGGGTTACGAGCAGTACTTC.